These 24 T cell receptor beta chains share one sample of origin, sequenced in a study of CXCR3-negative and CXCR3-positive naive CD8 T cells. Via 5' RACE with UMI labels, TRB cDNA libraries were prepared. TCRdb reprocessed the 5' RACE reads and reports one entry per CDR3 protein, with no DNA. The table lists roughly 48,000 distinct CDR3 sequences, with approximately 16% in the top ten. Sequencing used memory CD8+ T cells from blood. All receptors come from a human donor in good health. Some clones in this sample may be carry-over from other donors' samples.

The V gene is TRBV27, the J gene TRBJ1-3; lacking DNA, the TRBD1 call made by TCRdb goes unchecked. The germline CDR1 and CDR2 sequences are MNHEY and SMNVEV (reference sequence). The CDR3 covers 16 residues. CDR3 amino acids: CASSPDPGETGNTIYF.

The chain is built from TRBV29-1 and TRBJ2-5; lacking DNA, the TRBD2 call made by TCRdb goes unchecked. CDR1 is SQVTM, CDR2 ANQGSEA, per germline. There are 15 residues in the CDR3. The CDR3: CSLAAEGYPQETQYF.

The rearrangement uses TRBV28 and TRBJ2-1; TCRdb indicates TRBD1, and absent DNA this call remains unverified. In germline, CDR1 is MDHEN, CDR2 SYDVKM. The CDR3 has 11 residues. This CDR3 is CASLQGALKFF.

The chain combines TRBV6-2 or TRBV6-3 with TRBJ2-7; TCRdb picks TRBD1, but there is no DNA to check that call. In germline, CDR1 is MNHEY, CDR2 SVGEGT. The CDR3 extends over 14 amino acids. CDR3 sequence reads: CASSYGTGGYEQYF.

The gene calls are TRBV19 and TRBJ2-1; TCRdb calls TRBD1, which cannot be checked without DNA. The CDR3 sequence is 15 residues long. CDR1 is LNHDA and CDR2 is SQIVND in the germline V gene (reference sequence). The CDR3 reads CASTPQAYSYNEQFF.

This rearrangement joins TRBV28 to TRBJ2-1; TCRdb reports TRBD1, a call that lacks DNA to check it against. This CDR3 region has 15 residues. Germline V gene sequence: CDR1 MDHEN, CDR2 SYDVKM. The chain's CDR3 is CASSLGLAPYNEQFF.

The chain is built from TRBV4-2 and TRBJ2-7. The CDR3 loop spans 11 amino acids. In germline, CDR1 is LGHNA, CDR2 YNFKEQ. CDR3 in amino acids: CASSASWEQYF.

The rearrangement uses TRBV28 and TRBJ1-2. This CDR3 spans 15 amino acids. In germline, CDR1 is MDHEN, CDR2 SYDVKM. The CDR3 sequence: CASSLEISGYYGYTF.

V is TRBV28 and J is TRBJ2-4; TCRdb indicates TRBD1, and absent DNA this call remains unverified. Germline CDR1 reads MDHEN; CDR2 reads SYDVKM. This CDR3 region has 17 residues. CDR3 loop: CASSPIDREDTKNIQYF.

The chain is built from TRBV4-3 and TRBJ2-1. The CDR3 has 16 amino acids. The germline gives CDR1 LGHNA, CDR2 YSLEER. The CDR3 sequence is CASSQEAGGSYNEQFF.

This chain links TRBV7-9 with TRBJ2-7; TCRdb's D gene call, TRBD2, goes unchecked for lack of DNA. The length of the CDR3 is 15 residues. Germline V lookup: CDR1 SEHNR, CDR2 FQNEAQ (reference sequence). CDR3: CASSLGLAGESEQYF.

The rearrangement links TRBV29-1 to TRBJ2-3; TCRdb's D call of TRBD1 is untestable without DNA. Germline loops: CDR1 SQVTM, CDR2 ANQGSEA. This CDR3 is built from 12 residues. This chain's CDR3 is CSVLGHTDTQYF.

The chain couples TRBV29-1 to TRBJ2-3; no DNA is available, so the TRBD1 call from TCRdb remains unchecked. The germline V gene encodes CDR1 SQVTM and CDR2 ANQGSEA. The CDR3 totals 15 residues. CDR3 sequence reads: CSVGPRGYGEDTQHF.

J is TRBJ2-1 and V is TRBV6-5; the TRBD2 assignment by TCRdb is unverifiable without DNA. The CDR3 has 16 amino acids. Germline lookup yields CDR1 MNHEY and CDR2 SVGAGI. This CDR3 is CASRLLAGGTYNEQFF.

The rearrangement links TRBV29-1 to TRBJ2-3; TCRdb reports TRBD1, a call that lacks DNA to check it against. The CDR3 has 15 residues. Germline lookup yields CDR1 SQVTM and CDR2 ANQGSEA. This CDR3 reads CSVPLGGRGTDTQYF.

The CDR3 protein is CSAPRGDTEAFF. The chain uses TRBV20-1 and TRBJ1-1; TCRdb lists TRBD1, though no DNA is available to test this call. The CDR3 is made up of 12 amino acids. Looked up from germline, CDR1 is DFQATT and CDR2 is SNEGSKA (reference sequence).

V is TRBV4-3 and J is TRBJ1-2; TCRdb designates TRBD1, a call that cannot be tested without DNA. Germline loops: CDR1 LGHNA, CDR2 YSLEER. This CDR3 is 16 amino acids long. The CDR3: CASSQGLDSPIYGYTF.

The gene calls are TRBV28 and TRBJ1-1. Germline V CDR1 and CDR2: MDHEN, SYDVKM. The CDR3 has 13 amino acids. The CDR3: CASSLSPGAEAFF.

This CDR3 is CASSAGPNTEAFF. The rearrangement joins TRBV27 to TRBJ1-1. The germline CDR1 and CDR2 sequences are MNHEY and SMNVEV (reference sequence). The CDR3 is 13 residues long.

J is TRBJ2-7 and V is TRBV29-1; TCRdb proposes TRBD1, but this gene call is untestable without DNA. CDR1 SQVTM and CDR2 ANQGSEA come from the germline V gene. The CDR3 is 11 residues long. CDR3 loop: CSVGQGWEQYF.

The chain links TRBV2 to TRBJ1-1; without DNA, the TCRdb call of TRBD1 cannot be checked. The CDR3 consists of 14 residues. Germline V gene lookup returns CDR1 SNHLY and CDR2 FYNNEI. The CDR3 loop is CATSEDGGLSEAFF.

This sequence joins TRBV3-1 and TRBJ2-5; TCRdb's D gene call, TRBD1, goes unchecked for lack of DNA. The CDR3 runs 15 residues. CDR1 is LGHDT and CDR2 is YNNKEL in the germline V gene (reference sequence). CDR3 protein: CASSRPDRDVLAQYF.

The V and J genes are TRBV25-1 and TRBJ2-3. The CDR3 loop spans 13 amino acids. Germline V gene data show CDR1 as MGHDK and CDR2 as SYGVNS. The CDR3 loop is CASSGSSTDTQYF.

The CDR3 reads CSARGGLSSYEQYF. The rearrangement uses TRBV20-1 and TRBJ2-7; the D call from TCRdb, TRBD2, cannot be confirmed without DNA. CDR1 and CDR2 from the germline V gene are DFQATT and SNEGSKA (reference sequence). CDR3 size: 14 residues.